Listed here are 19 T cell receptor beta chains from one sample, sequenced in a study of cytomegalovirus exposure and HLA in healthy donors. Profiling relied on immunoSEQ multiplex PCR, and the TCRdb table lists in-frame clones only, not all of them. The data show approximately 150,000 clones, approximately 90% seen once. What was sequenced was PBMCs. The receptors shown here come from a man between 18 and 35 years old in good health and CMV-seronegative.

V usage is TRBV10-3 and J usage is TRBJ2-5; 10 bases agree with TRBD2. CDR1 ENHRY and CDR2 SYGVKD come from the germline V gene. V was pared by 4 bases and J by 5 bases, with 4 bases of the junction left unmatched. CDR3 length equals 14 residues. CDR3 DNA: TGTGCCATCAGTGCCACTAGCGGGACGGAGACCCAGTACTTC. It is translated as CAISATSGTETQYF.

V is TRBV18 and J is TRBJ1-5, with 7 bases matching TRBD1. The trim removed 2 bases at V and 3 bases at J, leaving 7 bases unmatched. The CDR3 extends over 16 amino acids. Germline values: CDR1 KGHSH, CDR2 LQKENI. The CDR3 DNA sequence: TGTGCCAGCTCACCAACTAAGGGGGCGAACAATCAGCCCCAGCATTTT. Translating it yields CASSPTKGANNQPQHF.

The chain carries TRBV19 and TRBJ1-1; 9 bases map to TRBD1. Per the germline V gene, CDR1 is LNHDA and CDR2 is SQIVND (reference sequence). Trimming took 5 bases from V and 5 from J; bases not matched to a gene: 15. The CDR3 spans 17 residues. CDR3 coding DNA: TGTGCCAGTAGTCCCCCCCAATACAGGGGGCGCAGGACTGAAGCTTTCTTT. Protein sequence: CASSPPQYRGRRTEAFF.

The chain carries TRBV11-2 and TRBJ2-1, with D perhaps matching TRBD2 (6 bases). CDR1 is SGHAT and CDR2 is FQNNGV in the germline V gene. V lost 4 bases, J lost 6 bases, and 16 bases lay in between. The CDR3 covers 15 residues. DNA of the CDR3: TGTGCCAGCAGCTATGGGAATAGCGGATCCAATGAGCAGTTCTTC. Encoded protein: CASSYGNSGSNEQFF.

The J gene is TRBJ2-5, the V gene TRBV18; possible D gene TRBD1, 5 bases. Between the trimmed V and J ends, which lost 0 bases and 2 bases, there was a span of 10 bases. Germline V gene lookup returns CDR1 KGHSH and CDR2 LQKENI. The CDR3 spans 15 residues. In DNA, the CDR3 is TGTGCCAGCTCACCACCTTCAGGGTTTCAAGAGACCCAGTACTTC. This encodes CASSPPSGFQETQYF.

The chain links TRBV2 to TRBJ2-1; 11 positions match TRBD2. Germline V gene lookup returns CDR1 SNHLY and CDR2 FYNNEI. Losses at the gene ends were 8 bases for V and 7 bases for J; bases not matched to a gene: 7. CDR3 length equals 14 residues. Written as DNA, the CDR3 is TGTGCCAGCGGAACTAGCGGGAGTTGGAATGAGCAGTTCTTC. Its protein is CASGTSGSWNEQFF.

The rearrangement uses TRBV14 and TRBJ2-5; 10 bases fit TRBD1. Trimming cost V 3 bases and J 3 bases; bases outside gene matches: 4. Germline V gene sequence: CDR1 SGHDN, CDR2 FVKESK. The CDR3 contains 15 residues. CDR3 DNA: TGTGCCAGCAGCCACCGAGGGACAGGGGAAGAGACCCAGTACTTC. Translating it yields CASSHRGTGEETQYF. Full variable domain (remainder filled in from reference TRBV14 and TRBJ2-5): EAGVTQFPSHSVIEKGQTVTLRCDPISGHDNLYWYRRVMGKEIKFLLHFVKESKQDESGMPNNRFLAERTGGTYSTLKVQPAELEDSGVYFCASSHRGTGEETQYFGPGTRLLVL.

The genes are TRBV5-4 and TRBJ2-5; 10 bases align to TRBD1. This CDR3 is 17 amino acids long. The J segment lost 2 bases and the V segment lost 4 bases, leaving 11 bases of the junction unmatched. Per the germline V gene, CDR1 is SGHNT and CDR2 is YYREEE (reference sequence). The CDR3 here is CASSPILPGQGQETQYF. The CDR3 nucleotides read TGTGCCAGCAGCCCGATTCTTCCGGGACAGGGGCAAGAGACCCAGTACTTC.

In its sample, this clone was seen once. The chain couples TRBV4-1 to TRBJ2-7; maybe TRBD2 (5 bases). The CDR3 has 13 residues. Trimming took 6 bases from V and 2 from J, leaving 11 bases between them. Germline V gene lookup returns CDR1 MGHRA and CDR2 YSYEKL. The CDR3 protein is CASSWDSAYEQYF. The CDR3 DNA reads TGCGCCAGCAGTTGGGATAGCGCCTACGAGCAGTACTTC.

This sequence joins TRBV2 and TRBJ1-1; tentatively, D is TRBD1 (5 bases). The CDR3 contains 13 residues. V lost 7 bases and J 0 bases, leaving 9 bases between the germline ends. The germline V gene has CDR1 SNHLY and CDR2 FYNNEI. Here the CDR3 DNA reads TGTGCCAGCACCCGACAGTTGAACACTGAAGCTTTCTTT. This gives the protein CASTRQLNTEAFF.

The rearrangement uses TRBV28 and TRBJ1-1, with 7 bases fitting TRBD1. Germline V gene data show CDR1 as MDHEN and CDR2 as SYDVKM. With 6 bases clipped from V and 3 bases from J, the junction kept 7 bases outside the gene matches. There are 14 residues in the CDR3. The CDR3 DNA reads as TGTGCCAGCAGCCTCCCGACAGGGTACACTGAAGCTTTCTTT. As protein: CASSLPTGYTEAFF.

This clone came up once. This chain uses TRBV27 with TRBJ1-1; perhaps TRBD1 as D (5 bases). Germline V gene data show CDR1 as MNHEY and CDR2 as SMNVEV (reference sequence). The V end lost 2 bases, the J end lost 0 bases, and 13 bases lay between the germline ends. The CDR3 has 16 residues. CDR3 sequence reads: CASSLVGGVMNTEAFF. CDR3 nucleotide sequence: TGTGCCAGCAGTTTAGTCGGGGGGGTGATGAACACTGAAGCTTTCTTT.

This rearrangement joins TRBV7-2 to TRBJ2-2; a possible D gene is TRBD1 (5 bases). V lost 4 bases and J lost 2, with 14 bases in between. Germline V gene sequence: CDR1 SGHTA, CDR2 FQGNSA. The CDR3 totals 16 residues. The DNA for the CDR3 is TGTGCCAGCAGCTCCGTAGCAGGGTCTAACACCGGGGAGCTGTTTTTT. This gives the protein CASSSVAGSNTGELFF.

In its sample, this clone was seen once. This chain uses TRBV6-5 with TRBJ2-1; the match to TRBD1 covers 10 bases. Germline lookup yields CDR1 MNHEY and CDR2 SVGAGI. This CDR3 has 14 residues. V shed 7 bases, J shed 5 bases, and the junction held 5 bases outside the gene matches. The CDR3 here is CASMWTGGHNEQFF. CDR3 bases: TGTGCCAGCATGTGGACAGGGGGACACAATGAGCAGTTCTTC.

The chain combines TRBV11-3 with TRBJ2-1, with D tentatively TRBD2 (5 bases). Trimming took 0 bases from V and 0 from J, leaving 12 bases between them. The CDR3 runs to 17 residues. CDR1 and CDR2 from the germline V gene are SGHNT and YENEEA. The CDR3 loop reads CASSLDLAGSSYNEQFF. The CDR3 nucleotides are TGTGCCAGCAGCTTAGATCTCGCGGGTAGCTCCTACAATGAGCAGTTCTTC.

This clone was seen a handful of times. This sequence joins TRBV14 and TRBJ1-2; D not certain. CDR1 and CDR2 from the germline V gene are SGHDN and FVKESK. This CDR3 is 12 amino acids long. Deletions cut 4 bases from V and 8 bases from J, with 11 bases between. CDR3 sequence (DNA): TGTGCCAGCAGCCCTGGAGGTGGGGGCTACACCTTC. This encodes CASSPGGGGYTF.

DNA for the CDR3: TGTGCCAGCAGAGGAATAGGGGCGTACCAAGAGACCCAGTACTTC. It yields the protein CASRGIGAYQETQYF. V is TRBV2 and J is TRBJ2-5; the D gene is possibly TRBD1 (5 bases). The germline V gene has CDR1 SNHLY and CDR2 FYNNEI. CDR3 size: 15 residues. V lost 6 bases, J lost 0 bases, and 14 bases lay in between.

This chain links TRBV6-5 with TRBJ2-3; D possibly corresponds to TRBD2 (6 bases). This CDR3 is 16 amino acids long. Germline CDR1 reads MNHEY; CDR2 reads SVGAGI. V lost 3 bases and J lost 0, with 13 bases in between. The DNA for the CDR3 is TGTGCCAGCAGTTATCAGGGCGGGGTGAGCACAGATACGCAGTATTTT. Its translation: CASSYQGGVSTDTQYF.

This chain uses TRBV15 with TRBJ1-1, with D maybe TRBD1 (5 bases). V was pared by 5 bases and J by 5 bases, with 15 bases between. This CDR3 has 14 residues. Per germline, CDR1 LNHNV and CDR2 YYDKDF (reference sequence). CDR3 loop: CATSPGGGITEAFF. The CDR3 nucleotides are TGTGCCACCAGCCCTGGGGGAGGTATAACTGAAGCTTTCTTT.